This T cell receptor (beta chain) was recorded in a study of T cell responses to AZD1222 COVID-19 vaccine. Sequencing used immunoSEQ multiplex PCR; TCRdb keeps in-frame clones, though not all of them. The table lists 25,000 to 30,000 clones, approximately 88% of them singletons. About this clone: Its cognate antigen is unknown.

Overall study results and limits: Donors in the cohort were predominantly white British and more often female, and clonal diversity was possibly underestimated. Spike-specific TCR breadth and depth rose after two AZD1222 doses.

CDR3 length: 14 residues. J lost 6 bases, V lost 2 bases, and 4 bases had no gene match. Germline assignment: CDR1 ENHRY and CDR2 SYGVKD. The V call is TRBV10-3, the J call TRBJ2-5; 9 positions agree with TRBD2. The material sequenced was peripheral blood, taken on day 0 of AZD1222 vaccination. This clonotype was sampled from an adult in good health. CDR3 coding DNA: TGTGCCATCAGTGAGGCGGGAGGGTTAAAGACCCAGTACTTC. It specifies CAISEAGGLKTQYF.